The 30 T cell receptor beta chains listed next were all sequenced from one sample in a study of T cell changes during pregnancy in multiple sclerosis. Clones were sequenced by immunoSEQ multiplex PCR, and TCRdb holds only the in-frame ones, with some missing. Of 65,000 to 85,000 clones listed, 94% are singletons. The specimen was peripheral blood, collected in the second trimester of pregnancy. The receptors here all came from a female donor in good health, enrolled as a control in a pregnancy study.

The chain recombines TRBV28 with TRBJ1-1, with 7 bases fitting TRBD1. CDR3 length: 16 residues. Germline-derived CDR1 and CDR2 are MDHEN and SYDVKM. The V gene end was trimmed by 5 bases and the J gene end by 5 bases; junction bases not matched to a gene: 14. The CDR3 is CASSPGGPTPTTEAFF. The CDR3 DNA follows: TGTGCCAGCAGTCCAGGGGGTCCCACCCCAACAACTGAAGCTTTCTTT.

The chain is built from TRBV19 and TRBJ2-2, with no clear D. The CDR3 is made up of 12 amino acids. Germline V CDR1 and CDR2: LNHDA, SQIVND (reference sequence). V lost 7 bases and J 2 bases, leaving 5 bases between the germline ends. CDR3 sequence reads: CASTSNTGELFF. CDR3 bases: TGTGCCAGTACTTCCAACACCGGGGAGCTGTTTTTT.

The CDR3 DNA sequence: TGTGCCAGCAGGAATACAGGGGGCACCGGGGAGCTGTTTTTT. The encoded protein is CASRNTGGTGELFF. J is TRBJ2-2 and V is TRBV28; 8 nucleotides align to TRBD1. V was pared by 6 bases and J by 4 bases, with 4 bases of the junction left unmatched. CDR1 is MDHEN, CDR2 SYDVKM, per germline. The CDR3 contains 14 residues.

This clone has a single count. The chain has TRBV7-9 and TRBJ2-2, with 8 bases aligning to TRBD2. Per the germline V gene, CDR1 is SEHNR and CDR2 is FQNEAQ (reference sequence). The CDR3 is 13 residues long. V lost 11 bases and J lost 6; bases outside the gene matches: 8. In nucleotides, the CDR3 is TGTGCCGGAAAGAGCGGGAGAGCCGGGGAGCTGTTTTTT. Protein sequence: CAGKSGRAGELFF.

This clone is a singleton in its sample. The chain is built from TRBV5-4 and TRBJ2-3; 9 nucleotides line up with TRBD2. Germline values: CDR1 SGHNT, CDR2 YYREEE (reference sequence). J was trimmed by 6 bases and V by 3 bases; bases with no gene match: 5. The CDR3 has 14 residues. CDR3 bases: TGTGCCAGCAGCTCTAGCGGGATGGTGGATACGCAGTATTTT. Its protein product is CASSSSGMVDTQYF.

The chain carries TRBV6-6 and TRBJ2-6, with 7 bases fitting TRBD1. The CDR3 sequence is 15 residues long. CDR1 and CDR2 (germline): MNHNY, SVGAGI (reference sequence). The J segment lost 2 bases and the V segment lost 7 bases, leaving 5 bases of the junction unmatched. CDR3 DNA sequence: TGTGCCAGCACCCCCGACAGGGCTGGGGCCAACGTCCTGACTTTC. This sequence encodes CASTPDRAGANVLTF.

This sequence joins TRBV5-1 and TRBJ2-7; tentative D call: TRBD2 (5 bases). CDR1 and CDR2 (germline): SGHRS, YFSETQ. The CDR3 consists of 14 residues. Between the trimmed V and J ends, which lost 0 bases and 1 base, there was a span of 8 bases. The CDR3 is CASSLAPGSYEQYF. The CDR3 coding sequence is TGCGCCAGCAGCTTGGCCCCGGGGTCCTACGAGCAGTACTTC.

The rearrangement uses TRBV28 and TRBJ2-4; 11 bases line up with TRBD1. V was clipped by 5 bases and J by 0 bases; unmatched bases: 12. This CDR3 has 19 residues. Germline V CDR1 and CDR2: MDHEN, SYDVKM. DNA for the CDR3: TGTGCCAGCAGTAAATCCGGGACAGGGGGATCTCTAGCCAAAAACATTCAGTACTTC. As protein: CASSKSGTGGSLAKNIQYF.

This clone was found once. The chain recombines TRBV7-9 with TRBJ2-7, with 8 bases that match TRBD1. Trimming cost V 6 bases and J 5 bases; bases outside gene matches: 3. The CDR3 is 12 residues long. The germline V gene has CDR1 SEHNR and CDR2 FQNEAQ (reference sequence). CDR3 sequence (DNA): TGTGCCAGCAGTTCACAGGGGGACGAGCAGTACTTC. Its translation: CASSSQGDEQYF.

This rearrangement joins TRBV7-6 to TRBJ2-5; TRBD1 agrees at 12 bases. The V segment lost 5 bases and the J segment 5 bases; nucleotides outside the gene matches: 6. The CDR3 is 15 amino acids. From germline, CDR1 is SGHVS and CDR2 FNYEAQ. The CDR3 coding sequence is TGTGCCAGCAGCCCGGGGACAGGGGGCTGGGAGACCCAGTACTTC. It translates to CASSPGTGGWETQYF. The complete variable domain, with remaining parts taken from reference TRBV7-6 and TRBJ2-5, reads GAGVSQSPRYKVTKRGQDVALRCDPISGHVSLYWYRQALGQGPEFLTYFNYEAQQDKSGLPNDRFSAERPEGSISTLTIQRTEQRDSAMYRCASSPGTGGWETQYFGPGTRLLVL.

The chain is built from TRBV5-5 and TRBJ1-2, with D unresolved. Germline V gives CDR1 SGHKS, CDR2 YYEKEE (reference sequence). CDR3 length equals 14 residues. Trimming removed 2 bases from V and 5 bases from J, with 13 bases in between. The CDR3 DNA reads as TGTGCCAGCAGCTTTGCCAGGACTTCTTATGGCTACACCTTC. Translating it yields CASSFARTSYGYTF.

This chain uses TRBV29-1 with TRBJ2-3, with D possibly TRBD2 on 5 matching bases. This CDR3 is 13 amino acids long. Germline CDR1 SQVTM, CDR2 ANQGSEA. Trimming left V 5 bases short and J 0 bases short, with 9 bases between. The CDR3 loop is CSVSLDSTDTQYF. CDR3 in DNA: TGCAGCGTTTCACTAGATAGCACAGATACGCAGTATTTT.

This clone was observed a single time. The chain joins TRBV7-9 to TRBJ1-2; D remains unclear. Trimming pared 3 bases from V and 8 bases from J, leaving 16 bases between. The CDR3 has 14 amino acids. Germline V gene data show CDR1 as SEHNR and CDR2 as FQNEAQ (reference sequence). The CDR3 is CASSFDTLQQGYTF. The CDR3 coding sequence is TGTGCCAGCAGCTTTGACACCTTACAACAGGGCTACACCTTC.

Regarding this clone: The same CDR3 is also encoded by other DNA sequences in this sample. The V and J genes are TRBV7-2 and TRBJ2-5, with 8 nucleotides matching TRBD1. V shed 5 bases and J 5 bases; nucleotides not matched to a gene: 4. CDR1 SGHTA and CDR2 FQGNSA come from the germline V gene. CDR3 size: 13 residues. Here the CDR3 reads CASSPRTGETQYF. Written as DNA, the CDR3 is TGTGCCAGCAGCCCCAGGACAGGGGAGACCCAGTACTTC.

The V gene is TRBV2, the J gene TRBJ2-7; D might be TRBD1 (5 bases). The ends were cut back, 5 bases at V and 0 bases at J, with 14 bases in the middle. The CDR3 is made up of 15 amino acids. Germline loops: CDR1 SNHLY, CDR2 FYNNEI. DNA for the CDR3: TGTGCCAGCAGTCTAAACAGGACGAGCTCCTACGAGCAGTACTTC. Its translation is CASSLNRTSSYEQYF.

The CDR3 DNA follows: TGCGCCAGCAGCCCGAGGGGGCAGAGCACAGATACGCAGTATTTT. It encodes CASSPRGQSTDTQYF. The chain has TRBV4-1 and TRBJ2-3; TRBD1 matches 7 bases. The V gene's germline CDR1 is MGHRA and CDR2 YSYEKL. Trimming at V came to 4 bases and at J to 0 bases, leaving 4 bases not matched to a gene. The length of the CDR3 is 15 residues.

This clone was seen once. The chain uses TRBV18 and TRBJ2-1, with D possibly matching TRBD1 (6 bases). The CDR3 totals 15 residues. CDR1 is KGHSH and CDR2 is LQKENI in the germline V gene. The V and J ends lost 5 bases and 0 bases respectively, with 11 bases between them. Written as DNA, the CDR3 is TGTGCCAGCTCAACAGGGCTGAGCTCCTACAATGAGCAGTTCTTC. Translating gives CASSTGLSSYNEQFF.

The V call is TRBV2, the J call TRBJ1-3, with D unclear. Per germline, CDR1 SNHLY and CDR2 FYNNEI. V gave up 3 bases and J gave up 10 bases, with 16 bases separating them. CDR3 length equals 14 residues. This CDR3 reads CASSDAGGTWTIYF. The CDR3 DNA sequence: TGTGCCAGCAGTGATGCGGGCGGCACATGGACCATATATTTT.

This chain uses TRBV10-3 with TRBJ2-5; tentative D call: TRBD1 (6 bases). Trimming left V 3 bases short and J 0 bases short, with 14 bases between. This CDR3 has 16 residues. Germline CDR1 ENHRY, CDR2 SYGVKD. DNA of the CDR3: TGTGCCATCAGTGAATCCCAGGGACATTACCAAGAGACCCAGTACTTC. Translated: CAISESQGHYQETQYF.

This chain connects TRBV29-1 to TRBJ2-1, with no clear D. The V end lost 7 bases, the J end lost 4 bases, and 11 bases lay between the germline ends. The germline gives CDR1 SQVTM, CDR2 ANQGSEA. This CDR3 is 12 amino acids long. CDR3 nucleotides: TGCAGCGCCCAGCGCGGTTACAATGAGCAGTTCTTC. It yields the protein CSAQRGYNEQFF.

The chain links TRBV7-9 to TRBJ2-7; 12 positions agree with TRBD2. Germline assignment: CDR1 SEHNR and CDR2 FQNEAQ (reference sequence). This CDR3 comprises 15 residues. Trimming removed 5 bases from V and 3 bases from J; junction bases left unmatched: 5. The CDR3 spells CASSPLGLAGYEQYF. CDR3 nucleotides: TGTGCCAGCAGCCCGCTGGGACTAGCGGGCTACGAGCAGTACTTC.

CDR3 residues: CASSQDLGTGMIEQYF. CDR3 coding DNA: TGTGCCAGCAGCCAAGATCTAGGGACAGGGATGATCGAGCAGTACTTC. V is TRBV14 and J is TRBJ2-7; TRBD1 agrees at 9 bases. The CDR3 has 16 residues. CDR1 and CDR2 (germline): SGHDN, FVKESK. J gave up 6 bases and V 0 bases, and 9 bases lay outside the gene matches. Full variable domain (remainder filled in from reference TRBV14 and TRBJ2-7): EAGVTQFPSHSVIEKGQTVTLRCDPISGHDNLYWYRRVMGKEIKFLLHFVKESKQDESGMPNNRFLAERTGGTYSTLKVQPAELEDSGVYFCASSQDLGTGMIEQYFGPGTRLTVT.

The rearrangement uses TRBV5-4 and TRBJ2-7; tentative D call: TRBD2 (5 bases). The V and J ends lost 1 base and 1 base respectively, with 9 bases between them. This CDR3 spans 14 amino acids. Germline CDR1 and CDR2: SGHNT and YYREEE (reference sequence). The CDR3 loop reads CASSLRGPSYEQYF. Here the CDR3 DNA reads TGTGCCAGCAGCTTGCGAGGGCCGTCCTACGAGCAGTACTTC.

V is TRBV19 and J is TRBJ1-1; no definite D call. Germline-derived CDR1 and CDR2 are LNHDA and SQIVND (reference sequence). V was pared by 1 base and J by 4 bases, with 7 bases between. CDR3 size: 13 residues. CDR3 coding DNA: TGTGCCAGTAGTATAGGGACTGGCACTGAAGCTTTCTTT. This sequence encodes CASSIGTGTEAFF. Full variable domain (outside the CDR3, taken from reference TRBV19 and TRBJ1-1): DGGITQSPKYLFRKEGQNVTLSCEQNLNHDAMYWYRQDPGQGLRLIYYSQIVNDFQKGDIAEGYSVSREKKESFPLTVTSAQKNPTAFYLCASSIGTGTEAFFGQGTRLTVV.

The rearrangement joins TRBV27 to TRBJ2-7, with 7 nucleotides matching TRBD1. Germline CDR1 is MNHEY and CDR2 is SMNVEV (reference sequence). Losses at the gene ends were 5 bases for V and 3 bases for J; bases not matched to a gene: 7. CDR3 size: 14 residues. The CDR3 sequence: CASSPTGILYEQYF. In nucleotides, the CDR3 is TGTGCCAGCAGTCCGACAGGGATCCTCTACGAGCAGTACTTC.

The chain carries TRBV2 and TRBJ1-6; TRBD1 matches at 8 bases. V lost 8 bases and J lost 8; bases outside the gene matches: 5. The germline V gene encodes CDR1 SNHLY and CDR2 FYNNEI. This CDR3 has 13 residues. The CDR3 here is CASRTGKDSPLHF. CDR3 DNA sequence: TGTGCCAGCCGGACAGGGAAGGATTCACCCCTCCACTTT.

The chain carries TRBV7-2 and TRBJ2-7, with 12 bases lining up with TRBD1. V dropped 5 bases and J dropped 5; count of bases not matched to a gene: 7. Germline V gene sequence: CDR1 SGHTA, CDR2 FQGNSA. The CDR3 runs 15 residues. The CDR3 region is CASSPGTGGLHEQYF. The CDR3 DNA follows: TGTGCCAGCAGCCCCGGGACAGGGGGCCTCCACGAGCAGTACTTC.

This chain's CDR3 is CASSSRRASSYEQYF. As DNA, the CDR3 is TGTGCCAGCAGCTCCCGCAGGGCGAGCTCCTACGAGCAGTACTTC. The chain carries TRBV11-2 and TRBJ2-7, with a weak D call TRBD1 (5 bases). CDR3 length: 15 amino acids. Germline V CDR1 and CDR2: SGHAT, FQNNGV. Trimming cost V 4 bases and J 0 bases, with 13 bases left between them.

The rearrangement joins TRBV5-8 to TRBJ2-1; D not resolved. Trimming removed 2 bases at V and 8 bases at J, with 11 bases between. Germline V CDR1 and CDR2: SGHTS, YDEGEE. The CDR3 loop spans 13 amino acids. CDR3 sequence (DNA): TGTGCCAGCAGCTTAGGCGTGAGCGATGAGCAGTTCTTC. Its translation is CASSLGVSDEQFF.

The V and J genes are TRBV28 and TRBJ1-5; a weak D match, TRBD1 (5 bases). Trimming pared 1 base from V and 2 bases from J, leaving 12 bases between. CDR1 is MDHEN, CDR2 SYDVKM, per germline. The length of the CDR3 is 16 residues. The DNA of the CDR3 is TGTGCCAGCAGTTTATACAGGAATCGCGGCAATCAGCCCCAGCATTTT. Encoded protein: CASSLYRNRGNQPQHF. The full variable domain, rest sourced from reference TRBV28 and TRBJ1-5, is DVKVTQSSRYLVKRTGEKVFLECVQDMDHENMFWYRQDPGLGLRLIYFSYDVKMKEKGDIPEGYSVSREKKERFSLILESASTNQTSMYLCASSLYRNRGNQPQHFGDGTRLSIL.